These T cell receptor beta chains were read from a single sample in a study of identical twins. TCRdb processed the 5' RACE reads anew with MiXCR; each CDR3 protein has one entry. The sample holds 1.5 million to 2 million distinct CDR3 sequences, around a third seen once. The sequencing sample was made of cord blood. Receptor source: a newborn girl in good health. Each CDR3 is given with its conserved first and last residue. A D gene is named only where the DNA matches it firmly. Only some rows state a clone size, as once, few, many or a class for expanded clones.

>TRBV20-1|NA|NA|TRBJ2-3
TGCAGTGCTAGAGCAGGGGTTGGCACAGATACGCAGTATTTT
CSARAGVGTDTQYF
>TRBV7-9|NA|few|TRBJ2-3
TGTGCCGTTTCTAGCACAGATACGCAGTATTTT
CAVSSTDTQYF
>TRBV5-5|NA|few|TRBJ2-5
TGTGCCAGCAGCTTGGATCGACAGGACCAAGAGACCCAGTACTTC
CASSLDRQDQETQYF
>TRBV12-3/TRBV12-4|NA|NA|TRBJ1-2
TGTGCTACAAAACGCGGGGGCGCGCATGGCTACACCTTC
CATKRGGAHGYTF
>TRBV5-6|NA|few|TRBJ2-3
TGTGCCAGCAGCTTGATTAAAGATACGCAGTATTTT
CASSLIKDTQYF
>TRBV4-2|NA|few|TRBJ2-1
TGTGCCAGCAGCCAAGTCCAGGGAAATGAGCAGTTCTTC
CASSQVQGNEQFF
>TRBV4-2|NA|NA|TRBJ2-7
TGTGCCAGCAGCCAAGAGGGGGTGACCTCCTACGAGCAGTACTTC
CASSQEGVTSYEQYF
>TRBV4-2|NA|NA|TRBJ2-7
TGTGCCAGCAGCCAGAACCAGGGGAACTACGAGCAGTACTTC
CASSQNQGNYEQYF
>TRBV5-1|NA|few|TRBJ2-3
TGCGCCAGCAGCGGAAGGTCCGGAGATACGCAGTATTTT
CASSGRSGDTQYF
>TRBV7-2|TRBD2|NA|TRBJ2-1
TGTGCCAGCAGCTTAGATAGGACTAGCGGAGTGTACAATGAGCAGTTCTTC
CASSLDRTSGVYNEQFF
>TRBV18|NA|NA|TRBJ2-3
TGTGCCAGCTCACCCCTCCCTTGGGGCACAGATACGCAGTATTTT
CASSPLPWGTDTQYF
>TRBV12-3/TRBV12-4|NA|NA|TRBJ2-6
TGTGCCAGCAGGCAAACTAGCTCTGGGGCCAACGTCCTGACTTTC
CASRQTSSGANVLTF
>TRBV12-3/TRBV12-4|NA|few|TRBJ1-6
TGTGCCAGCAGCCCGCCTATAGTGGATTCACCCCTCCACTTT
CASSPPIVDSPLHF
>TRBV20-1|TRBD1|few|TRBJ2-1
TGCAGTGCTAGAGAGATTTTGGACAGGGGCAACAATGAGCAGTTCTTC
CSAREILDRGNNEQFF
>TRBV7-9|TRBD1|NA|TRBJ1-2
TGTGCCAGCAGCTTAGGACAGGACAGGGATGGCTACACCTTC
CASSLGQDRDGYTF
>TRBV2|NA|NA|TRBJ1-5
TGTGCCAGCAGTGAAAGAGGGGTAGGTCAGCCCCAGCATTTT
CASSERGVGQPQHF